Below, 25 T cell receptor beta chains from the same sample are listed, as sequenced in a study of early T cells in non-severe SARS-CoV-2 infection (dated by TCRdb to about 2021). Receptor libraries were prepared by 5' RACE. Sequencer: NextSeq 500. Clones were called with MiXCR by TCRdb after fastp trimmed the public reads at Q25, and only in-frame beta chains were retained. Rows are combined by CDR3 protein, so each entry shows the most common genes and DNA. Within this sample are about 45,000 distinct CDR3 sequences, with around 10% of them counted one time only. Roughly a fifth of the sample is held by the ten biggest clonotypes. The sample was whole blood. Every receptor here comes from an adult who was a healthcare worker with PCR-confirmed SARS-CoV-2 infection or an uninfected control (not recorded which).

This chain joins TRBV29-1 and TRBJ2-5; D gene ambiguous. The CDR3 is 13 amino acids. V gave up 1 base and J gave up 5 bases, with 11 bases separating them. CDR1 SQVTM and CDR2 ANQGSEA come from the germline V gene. CDR3 region: CSVEASPGETQYF. The CDR3 DNA reads TGCAGCGTTGAAGCGTCCCCTGGGGAGACCCAGTACTTC. Drawing the rest from reference TRBV29-1 and TRBJ2-5, the complete variable domain is SAVISQKPSRDICQRGTSLTIQCQVDSQVTMMFWYRQQPGQSLTLIATANQGSEATYESGFVIDKFPISRPNLTFSTLTVSNMSPEDSSIYLCSVEASPGETQYFGPGTRLLVL.

This clonotype was seen a few times. The rearrangement joins TRBV12-3 or TRBV12-4 to TRBJ1-1; possibly TRBD1 for D (5 bases). The V end was cut by 4 bases, the J end by 10 bases, with 13 bases between. The CDR3 extends over 12 amino acids. The CDR3 coding sequence is TGTGCCAGCAGTTCGGGGACCGACGCAGCTTTCTTT. Translation: CASSSGTDAAFF.

The chain links TRBV5-6 to TRBJ2-2, with unresolved D. Trimming cost V 6 bases and J 2 bases, with 8 bases left between them. This CDR3 spans 13 amino acids. Germline V gives CDR1 SGHDT, CDR2 YYEEEE. The CDR3 spells CASTGPNTGELFF. DNA of the CDR3: TGTGCCAGCACGGGTCCTAACACCGGGGAGCTGTTTTTT.

This clonotype was observed a few times. The chain has TRBV3-1 and TRBJ1-2; D is unresolved. Per the germline V gene, CDR1 is LGHDT and CDR2 is YNNKEL (reference sequence). V gave up 4 bases and J gave up 7 bases, with 10 bases separating them. The CDR3 extends over 12 amino acids. The CDR3 DNA is TGTGCCAGCAGCCCGACCCGGGGTGGCTACACCTTC. Protein sequence: CASSPTRGGYTF.

This clonotype was picked up a small number of times. V usage is TRBV6-1 and J usage is TRBJ1-1, with D possibly being TRBD1 (5 bases). The germline gives CDR1 MNHNS, CDR2 SASEGT. The CDR3 is made up of 18 amino acids. Trimming took 0 bases from V and 0 from J, leaving 17 bases between them. CDR3 sequence reads: CASSEALRAGSVNTEAFF. Written as DNA, the CDR3 is TGTGCCAGCAGTGAAGCGCTTCGGGCAGGGTCAGTGAACACTGAAGCTTTCTTT.

This clonotype was observed a handful of times. This chain uses TRBV7-2 with TRBJ2-7; D gene unclear. The germline CDR1 and CDR2 sequences are SGHTA and FQGNSA. V was shortened by 2 bases and J by 2 bases, with 10 bases between the two germline ends. This CDR3 has 14 amino acids. CDR3 sequence reads: CASSLRQAPYEQYF. The DNA for the CDR3 is TGTGCCAGCAGCTTACGGCAGGCTCCCTACGAGCAGTACTTC.

This clonotype came up many times. The chain is built from TRBV11-2 and TRBJ1-2; TRBD1 matches at 9 bases. Germline V CDR1 and CDR2: SGHAT, FQNNGV. CDR3 length: 15 amino acids. V shed 7 bases and J 4 bases; nucleotides not matched to a gene: 10. The CDR3 DNA follows: TGTGCCAGCACCATGATGTCGGGACAGGGCTATGGCTACACCTTC. This codes for CASTMMSGQGYGYTF.

The V and J genes are TRBV27 and TRBJ2-5; tentative D call: TRBD1 (6 bases). CDR3 size: 14 residues. V was trimmed by 3 bases and J by 0 bases, leaving 8 bases between them. CDR1 and CDR2 (germline): MNHEY, SMNVEV (reference sequence). Here the CDR3 DNA reads TGTGCCAGCAGTTTGGGGGCGTACCAAGAGACCCAGTACTTC. It encodes CASSLGAYQETQYF.

This clonotype was seen at least ten times. CDR3 coding DNA: TGTGCCAGCACCCTGACAGGGGGCAGGGACGAGCAGTACTTC. Translating gives CASTLTGGRDEQYF. The gene calls are TRBV6-2 or TRBV6-3 and TRBJ2-7; 10 nucleotides align to TRBD1. Germline trimming cut 7 bases from V and 5 bases from J; bases unmatched to any gene: 8. CDR1 MNHEY and CDR2 SVGEGT come from the germline V gene. The CDR3 loop spans 14 amino acids.

In its sample, this clonotype was seen many times. This chain connects TRBV10-3 to TRBJ2-3; 10 bases line up with TRBD2. J lost 1 base, V lost 2 bases, and 3 bases had no gene match. The CDR3 loop spans 16 amino acids. The germline gives CDR1 ENHRY, CDR2 SYGVKD. CDR3 sequence: CAISESGRARTDTQYF. The DNA for the CDR3 is TGTGCCATCAGTGAGAGCGGGAGGGCCCGCACAGATACGCAGTATTTT.

This clonotype appeared many times. This chain uses TRBV20-1 with TRBJ2-5, with D unresolved. Germline-derived CDR1 and CDR2 are DFQATT and SNEGSKA (reference sequence). V was shortened by 3 bases and J by 0 bases, with 8 bases between the two germline ends. The CDR3 totals 13 residues. The CDR3 spells CSARFPNQETQYF. The CDR3 nucleotides read TGCAGTGCTAGGTTCCCGAACCAAGAGACCCAGTACTTC.

This clonotype was seen repeatedly, ten times or more. V is TRBV12-2 and J is TRBJ2-5. TRBV12-2 is flagged as a pseudogene. The CDR3 contains 16 residues. The CDR3, as DNA: TGTGCAAGTCGCTTAGCGCGAGGCCTTGTGGGAGAGACCCAGTACTTC. Its translation is CASRLARGLVGETQYF.

V is TRBV28 and J is TRBJ2-5; D call uncertain. Looked up from germline, CDR1 is MDHEN and CDR2 is SYDVKM. The V gene lost 10 bases and the J gene lost 0 bases, with 9 bases spanning the gap. The CDR3 spans 12 residues. The CDR3 spells CATAGDQETQYF. The CDR3 DNA is TGTGCCACCGCCGGCGACCAAGAGACCCAGTACTTC.

This clonotype was seen a handful of times. The chain joins TRBV16 to TRBJ2-5; 14 bases are a match to TRBD2. Germline trimming cut 1 base from V and 5 bases from J; bases unmatched to any gene: 9. This CDR3 region has 18 residues. From germline, CDR1 is KGHSY and CDR2 FQNENV. The CDR3 here is CASSQFGGLAGVRETQYF. The CDR3 DNA reads as TGTGCCAGCAGCCAATTCGGGGGACTAGCGGGAGTTCGGGAGACCCAGTACTTC. Using reference TRBV16 and TRBJ2-5 for the parts outside the CDR3, the full variable domain is GEEVAQTPKHLVRGEGQKAKLYCAPIKGHSYVFWYQQVLKNEFKFLISFQNENVFDETGMPKERFSAKCLPNSPCSLEIQATKLEDSAVYFCASSQFGGLAGVRETQYFGPGTRLLVL.

The chain combines TRBV18 with TRBJ2-1; tentatively, D is TRBD1 (5 bases). CDR3 length: 16 residues. Germline V lookup: CDR1 KGHSH, CDR2 LQKENI. The V end lost 0 bases, the J end lost 8 bases, and 17 bases lay between the germline ends. The DNA for the CDR3 is TGTGCCAGCTCACCACCGAGCAACAGGTTGTACGATGAGCAGTTCTTC. Translation: CASSPPSNRLYDEQFF.

Regarding this clonotype: An end of the junction does not agree with germline; a read error may underlie this. The genes are TRBV19 and TRBJ2-1, with 9 bases aligning to TRBD2. Looked up from germline, CDR1 is LNHDA and CDR2 is SQIVND (reference sequence). This CDR3 has 14 residues. The CDR3 reads CASLSSGIGNEQIF. DNA for the CDR3: TGTGCCAGTCTTTCTAGCGGGATAGGAAATGAGCAGATCTTC.

This clonotype was found many times. The rearrangement joins TRBV6-5 to TRBJ1-5, with TRBD1 matching 9 bases. The germline V gene has CDR1 MNHEY and CDR2 SVGAGI. The CDR3 runs to 17 residues. Germline trimming cut 6 bases from V and 0 bases from J; bases unmatched to any gene: 9. This CDR3 reads CASSPGQGVGSNQPQHF. Written as DNA, the CDR3 is TGTGCCAGCAGCCCGGGACAGGGCGTAGGTAGCAATCAGCCCCAGCATTTT.

The chain couples TRBV4-2 to TRBJ2-4, with 8 bases matching TRBD2. The CDR3 contains 17 residues. Germline V gene sequence: CDR1 LGHNA, CDR2 YNFKEQ. Trimming removed 0 bases from V and 4 bases from J; junction bases left unmatched: 8. In DNA, the CDR3 is TGTGCCAGCAGCCAAGAGGGGCAAGCGGGAGTTAAAAACATTCAGTACTTC. This translates into CASSQEGQAGVKNIQYF.

This clonotype has just a few counts. The CDR3 region is CASSRASGTSYNEQFF. The CDR3 DNA follows: TGTGCCAGCAGTAGGGCTAGCGGAACGTCCTACAATGAGCAGTTCTTC. The gene calls are TRBV6-2 or TRBV6-3 and TRBJ2-1; 7 bases map to TRBD2. The V gene end was trimmed by 5 bases and the J gene end by 1 base; junction bases not matched to a gene: 8. The CDR3 is 16 amino acids. Germline-derived CDR1 and CDR2 are MNHEY and SVGEGT.

This sequence joins TRBV9 and TRBJ2-7; TRBD2 agrees at 8 bases. This CDR3 has 15 amino acids. Germline V gene lookup returns CDR1 SGDLS and CDR2 YYNGEE. The V segment lost 4 bases and the J segment 2 bases; nucleotides outside the gene matches: 8. The CDR3 DNA follows: TGTGCCAGCAGCCAGGAAGGGACTAGTGCCTACGAGCAGTACTTC. It is translated as CASSQEGTSAYEQYF.

A few counts support this clonotype. The chain uses TRBV21-1 and TRBJ1-4. TRBV21-1 is deemed a pseudogene. CDR3 length: 12 amino acids. The CDR3 bases are TGTGCCGCAGGAGCCGAAAATGAAAAACTGTTTTTT. This encodes CAAGAENEKLFF.

This clonotype showed up many times. This chain uses TRBV5-5 with TRBJ2-7, with D perhaps TRBD2 (5 bases). CDR3 length: 14 residues. V was shortened by 4 bases and J by 7 bases, with 18 bases between the two germline ends. CDR1 is SGHKS, CDR2 YYEKEE, per germline (reference sequence). The CDR3 bases are TGTGCCAGCAGCCGGGATGTACTGGGGTTGGAGCAGTACTTC. Amino acid sequence: CASSRDVLGLEQYF.

About this clonotype itself: This may be a read error, as it is one base from a much larger clone. This rearrangement joins TRBV20-1 to TRBJ2-7; D ambiguous. The germline CDR1 and CDR2 sequences are DFQATT and SNEGSKA (reference sequence). CDR3 length equals 14 residues. V was clipped by 5 bases and J by 6 bases, with 20 bases between them. DNA for the CDR3: TGCAGTGCTGACCGACCGCCCTGTCTCGTCGAGCAGTACTTC. The encoded protein is CSADRPPCLVEQYF.

This clonotype has only a few counts. The chain joins TRBV7-2 to TRBJ2-1; 11 bases match TRBD2. J gave up 8 bases and V 0 bases, and 6 bases lay outside the gene matches. This CDR3 is 16 amino acids long. Germline assignment: CDR1 SGHTA and CDR2 FQGNSA. CDR3 region: CASSLAGTSGVDEQFF. The CDR3, as DNA: TGTGCCAGCAGCTTAGCCGGGACTAGCGGAGTGGATGAGCAGTTCTTC.

This clonotype was counted between two and nine times. CDR3 sequence (DNA): TGTGCCAGCACCGAAAGAGCGGGAGTCAGTGAGCAGTTCTTC. Its translation: CASTERAGVSEQFF. The chain combines TRBV6-2 or TRBV6-3 with TRBJ2-1; 8 bases align to TRBD2. CDR3 length: 14 amino acids. Trimming at V came to 7 bases and at J to 9 bases, leaving 11 bases not matched to a gene. Germline CDR1 reads MNHEY; CDR2 reads SVGEGT.